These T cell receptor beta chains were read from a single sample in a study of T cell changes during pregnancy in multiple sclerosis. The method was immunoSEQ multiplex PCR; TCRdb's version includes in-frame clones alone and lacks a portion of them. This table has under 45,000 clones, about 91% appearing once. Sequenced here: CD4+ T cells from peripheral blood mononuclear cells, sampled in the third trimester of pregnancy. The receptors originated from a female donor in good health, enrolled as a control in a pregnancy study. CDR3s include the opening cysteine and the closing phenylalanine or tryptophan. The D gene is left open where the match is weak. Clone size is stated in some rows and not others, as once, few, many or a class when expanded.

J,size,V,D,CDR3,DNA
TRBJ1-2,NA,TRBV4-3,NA,CASSQDRAARGYGYTF,TGCGCCAGCAGCCAAGATAGAGCAGCCAGGGGATATGGCTACACCTTC
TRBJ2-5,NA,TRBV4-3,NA,CASSQDSQGKETQYF,TGCGCCAGCAGCCAAGATTCGCAGGGTAAAGAGACCCAGTACTTC
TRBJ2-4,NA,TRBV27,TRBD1,CASSSDRALAKNIQYF,TGTGCCAGCAGTTCAGACAGGGCGCTAGCCAAAAACATTCAGTACTTC
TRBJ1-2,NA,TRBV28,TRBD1,CASGTGAHYGYTF,TGTGCCAGCGGGACAGGCGCACACTATGGCTACACCTTC
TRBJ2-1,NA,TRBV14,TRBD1,CASSRVQGPPANEQFF,TGTGCCAGCAGCCGAGTACAGGGGCCCCCAGCCAATGAGCAGTTCTTC
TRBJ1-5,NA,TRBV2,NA,CASSAGKAQPQHF,TGTGCCAGCAGCGCCGGGAAAGCTCAGCCCCAGCATTTT
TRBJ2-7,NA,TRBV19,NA,CASSPMEGNYEQYF,TGTGCCAGTAGCCCCATGGAGGGGAACTACGAGCAGTACTTC
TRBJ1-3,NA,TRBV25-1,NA,CASSQTLSGNTIYF,TGTGCCAGCAGCCAGACTCTCTCTGGAAACACCATATATTTT
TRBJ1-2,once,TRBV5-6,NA,CASSPRSYGYTF,TGTGCCAGCAGCCCCCGTAGCTATGGCTACACCTTC
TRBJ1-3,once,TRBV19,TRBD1,CATWTGTGNTIYF,TGTGCCACCTGGACAGGGACTGGAAACACCATATATTTT
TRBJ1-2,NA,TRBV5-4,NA,CASSFQTLDRGYTF,TGTGCCAGCAGCTTCCAAACGCTAGACCGCGGCTACACCTTC
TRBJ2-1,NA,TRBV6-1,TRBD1,CASSDHSGTGYNEQFF,TGTGCCAGCAGTGACCACAGCGGGACAGGGTACAATGAGCAGTTCTTC